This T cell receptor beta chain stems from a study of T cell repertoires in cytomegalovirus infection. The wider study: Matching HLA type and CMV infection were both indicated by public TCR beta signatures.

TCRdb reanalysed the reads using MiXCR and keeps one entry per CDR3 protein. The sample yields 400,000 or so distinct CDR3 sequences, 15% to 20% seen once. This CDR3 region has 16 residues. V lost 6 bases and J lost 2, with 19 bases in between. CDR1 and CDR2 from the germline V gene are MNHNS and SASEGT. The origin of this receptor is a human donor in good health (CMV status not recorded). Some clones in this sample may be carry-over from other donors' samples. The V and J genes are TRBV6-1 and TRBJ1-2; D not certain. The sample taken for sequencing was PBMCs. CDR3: CASRHPRVKGNYGYTF. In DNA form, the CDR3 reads TGTGCCAGCAGGCATCCCCGAGTTAAGGGCAACTATGGCTACACCTTC.